The 25 T cell receptor beta chains below come from one sample, sequenced in a study of blood T cell repertoires in COVID-19. TCRdb's copy holds only in-frame clones and misses some; the assay was immunoSEQ multiplex PCR. The data contain over 150,000 clones, roughly 80% of them singletons. The sequenced sample consisted of peripheral blood. These receptors were obtained from an older woman with acute or convalescent COVID-19.

This chain links TRBV18 with TRBJ2-1, with 9 bases that match TRBD1. The CDR3 length is 15 residues. Per the germline V gene, CDR1 is KGHSH and CDR2 is LQKENI. V lost 6 bases and J lost 7; bases outside the gene matches: 10. The CDR3 sequence: CASSLGQGWLNEQFF. The DNA of the CDR3 is TGTGCCAGCTCTCTGGGACAGGGTTGGCTAAATGAGCAGTTCTTC.

The chain carries TRBV10-3 and TRBJ2-1; D remains ambiguous. V gave up 10 bases and J gave up 0 bases, with 16 bases separating them. CDR3 length: 15 amino acids. Germline V CDR1 and CDR2: ENHRY, SYGVKD. CDR3 nucleotide sequence: TGTGCCACCGCCCCCAGGTCCCTCTCCTACAATGAGCAGTTCTTC. Amino acids: CATAPRSLSYNEQFF.

This sequence joins TRBV19 and TRBJ1-1; 7 bases match TRBD1. J gave up 5 bases and V 3 bases, and 12 bases lay outside the gene matches. Per the germline V gene, CDR1 is LNHDA and CDR2 is SQIVND (reference sequence). The CDR3 is 16 amino acids. For the CDR3, the DNA is TGTGCCAGTAGTATCAGGGCCCGAGGGGGCGAAACTGAAGCTTTCTTT. This codes for CASSIRARGGETEAFF.

The chain recombines TRBV12-3 or TRBV12-4 with TRBJ1-2, with 10 nucleotides matching TRBD1. This CDR3 comprises 12 residues. In DNA, the CDR3 is TGTGGGACAGGGGGATATAACTATGGCTACACCTTC. Protein product: CGTGGYNYGYTF.

The chain is built from TRBV6-5 and TRBJ1-6; TRBD1 aligns across 11 bases. CDR1 and CDR2 (germline): MNHEY, SVGAGI. The CDR3 consists of 15 residues. Trimming cost V 2 bases and J 6 bases; bases outside gene matches: 0. CDR3 DNA sequence: TGTGCCAGCAGTTACGGGACAGGGGGTAATTCACCCCTCCACTTT. Amino acid sequence: CASSYGTGGNSPLHF.

This clone has only one observation. The genes are TRBV19 and TRBJ2-6, with D perhaps TRBD1 (5 bases). Trimming left V 0 bases short and J 2 bases short, with 5 bases between. The CDR3 spans 15 residues. CDR1 and CDR2 from the germline V gene are LNHDA and SQIVND (reference sequence). Here the CDR3 reads CASSIDRAGANVLTF. The CDR3 nucleotides are TGTGCCAGTAGTATAGACAGGGCTGGGGCCAACGTCCTGACTTTC.

The chain links TRBV2 to TRBJ2-1; D may be TRBD1 (6 bases). The CDR3 contains 14 residues. From germline, CDR1 is SNHLY and CDR2 FYNNEI. The ends were cut back, 5 bases at V and 4 bases at J, with 12 bases in the middle. The CDR3 protein is CASSRTEGYNEQFF. The CDR3 DNA sequence: TGTGCCAGCAGTCGGACAGAGGGTTACAATGAGCAGTTCTTC.

The chain has TRBV19 and TRBJ1-2; D remains ambiguous. The CDR3 has 14 residues. Trimming cost V 6 bases and J 4 bases, with 15 bases left between them. Looked up from germline, CDR1 is LNHDA and CDR2 is SQIVND (reference sequence). CDR3 region: CASRRGAGIYGYTF. The CDR3 coding sequence is TGTGCCAGTAGGCGAGGCGCGGGAATCTATGGCTACACCTTC.

J is TRBJ1-1 and V is TRBV29-1; possible D gene TRBD1, 5 bases. The CDR3 runs to 15 residues. The germline gives CDR1 SQVTM, CDR2 ANQGSEA. V was trimmed by 7 bases and J by 1 base, leaving 19 bases between them. The CDR3 reads CSATAARRGNTEAFF. The DNA of the CDR3 is TGCAGCGCTACCGCCGCGCGGAGGGGGAACACTGAAGCTTTCTTT.

The chain employs TRBV11-3 and TRBJ2-7, with D unclear. The CDR3 is 13 residues long. Germline loops: CDR1 SGHNT, CDR2 YENEEA. Trimming took 5 bases from V and 4 from J, leaving 12 bases between them. In DNA, the CDR3 is TGTGCCAGCAGCCGATCTGCCCGGTACGAGCAGTACTTC. Translated, it gives CASSRSARYEQYF.

The chain joins TRBV7-2 to TRBJ2-1; 10 bases match TRBD2. The CDR3 is 14 amino acids. V lost 5 bases, J lost 7 bases, and 5 bases stayed unmatched. Per the germline V gene, CDR1 is SGHTA and CDR2 is FQGNSA. The CDR3 DNA is TGTGCCAGCAGCATCTGGACTAGCGGTAATGAGCAGTTCTTC. Its protein product is CASSIWTSGNEQFF.

The CDR3 DNA reads TGTGCCAGCAGCTACAGGGACTATGGCTACACCTTC. Translating it yields CASSYRDYGYTF. The chain joins TRBV5-5 to TRBJ1-2; TRBD1 might be the D (6 bases). The CDR3 extends over 12 amino acids. Deletions cut 3 bases from V and 3 bases from J, with 6 bases between. Per germline, CDR1 SGHKS and CDR2 YYEKEE (reference sequence).

The rearrangement uses TRBV6-6 and TRBJ1-5; D gene uncertain. Per germline, CDR1 MNHNY and CDR2 SVGAGI (reference sequence). Trimming removed 7 bases from V and 7 bases from J, with 11 bases in between. The CDR3 totals 12 residues. The CDR3 loop reads CASTRVGQPQHF. The CDR3 nucleotides read TGTGCCAGCACACGGGTTGGCCAGCCCCAGCATTTT.

This clone was detected once. The chain employs TRBV24-1 and TRBJ2-1; D is possibly TRBD2 (7 bases). The CDR3 loop spans 15 amino acids. V lost 6 bases, J lost 7 bases, and 18 bases lay in between. CDR1 is KGHDR and CDR2 is SFDVKD in the germline V gene. The CDR3 reads CATSYYAGAQNEQFF. As DNA, the CDR3 is TGTGCCACCAGTTATTACGCGGGGGCCCAGAATGAGCAGTTCTTC.

The chain links TRBV6-5 to TRBJ2-7; 10 bases agree with TRBD2. V lost 6 bases and J lost 4; bases outside the gene matches: 9. The CDR3 totals 15 residues. Germline V gives CDR1 MNHEY, CDR2 SVGAGI. In DNA, the CDR3 is TGTGCCAGCAGGCCGACTAGCGGGTCAAAATACGAGCAGTACGTC. Translation: CASRPTSGSKYEQYV.

This clone occurred once. V gene TRBV7-2 combines with J gene TRBJ1-6, with D perhaps matching TRBD1 (5 bases). Germline V lookup: CDR1 SGHTA, CDR2 FQGNSA. Trimming cost V 7 bases and J 9 bases, with 19 bases left between them. This CDR3 comprises 15 residues. DNA for the CDR3: TGTGCCAGCACCCTTGGGGGGGGGATCCGTTCACCCCTCCACTTT. The encoded protein is CASTLGGGIRSPLHF.

This CDR3 is CAISESSGVTDTQYF. CDR3 in DNA: TGTGCCATCAGTGAGTCTAGCGGGGTTACTGATACGCAGTATTTT. V and J are TRBV10-3 and TRBJ2-3, with 8 bases fitting TRBD2. Germline V gives CDR1 ENHRY, CDR2 SYGVKD. CDR3 length: 15 amino acids. V was pared by 0 bases and J by 6 bases, with 5 bases of the junction left unmatched.

This chain joins TRBV20-1 and TRBJ2-7; possibly TRBD2 for D (6 bases). Germline CDR1 DFQATT, CDR2 SNEGSKA (reference sequence). Trimming stripped 3 bases from V and 3 bases from J, with 18 bases between. This CDR3 region has 15 residues. The CDR3 DNA is TGCAGTGCTAGTGTCTCCGGGACTTTAGACTACGAGCAGTACTTC. It translates to CSASVSGTLDYEQYF.

This clone was counted only a few times. This sequence joins TRBV2 and TRBJ1-1; D is unresolved. Germline V CDR1 and CDR2: SNHLY, FYNNEI. The CDR3 extends over 15 amino acids. V dropped 6 bases and J dropped 0 bases, with 14 bases sitting between them. The CDR3 DNA sequence: TGTGCCAGCAGACCCTTTCCAGGCTTGAACACTGAAGCTTTCTTT. Its translation: CASRPFPGLNTEAFF.

The chain uses TRBV10-3 and TRBJ1-2; 7 positions match TRBD1. The CDR3 spans 15 residues. CDR1 ENHRY and CDR2 SYGVKD come from the germline V gene. After removal of 0 bases from V and 4 bases from J, the junction contained 5 bases not matched to a gene. The CDR3 is CAISESPGQSYGYTF. CDR3 DNA sequence: TGTGCCATCAGTGAGTCGCCGGGACAGAGCTATGGCTACACCTTC.

This sequence joins TRBV15 and TRBJ2-1; the D gene is possibly TRBD2 (6 bases). The germline CDR1 and CDR2 sequences are LNHNV and YYDKDF (reference sequence). V lost 5 bases to trimming and J lost 2 bases, with 10 bases between them. CDR3 length: 14 amino acids. The CDR3 bases are TGTGCCACCAGCCCAGGAGGGGCCTACAATGAGCAGTTCTTC. Protein sequence: CATSPGGAYNEQFF.

The V and J genes are TRBV18 and TRBJ2-1, with TRBD2 identical over 12 bases. From germline, CDR1 is KGHSH and CDR2 LQKENI. Trimming cost V 4 bases and J 5 bases; bases outside gene matches: 6. The CDR3 extends over 16 amino acids. The CDR3 DNA reads TGTGCCAGCTCACTCTCACTAGCGGGGGGCCACAATGAGCAGTTCTTC. It yields the protein CASSLSLAGGHNEQFF. Variable domain in full (rest from reference TRBV18 and TRBJ2-1): NAGVMQNPRHLVRRRGQEARLRCSPMKGHSHVYWYRQLPEEGLKFMVYLQKENIIDESGMPKERFSAEFPKEGPSILRIQQVVRGDSAAYFCASSLSLAGGHNEQFFGPGTRLTVL.

The gene calls are TRBV16 and TRBJ1-1; 9 nucleotides align to TRBD1. Per the germline V gene, CDR1 is KGHSY and CDR2 is FQNENV. V lost 6 bases and J lost 2; bases outside the gene matches: 7. The CDR3 consists of 15 residues. CDR3 in amino acids: CASSPGTGFNTEAFF. The DNA of the CDR3 is TGTGCCAGCAGTCCCGGGACAGGGTTTAACACTGAAGCTTTCTTT.

The CDR3 reads CASSRDRGPYNEQFF. CDR3 DNA sequence: TGTGCCAGCAGTCGGGACAGGGGGCCTTACAATGAGCAGTTCTTC. The chain employs TRBV6-5 and TRBJ2-1; 12 nucleotides line up with TRBD1. The junction had 3 bases not matched to a gene; V was cut back by 5 bases and J by 4 bases. Per the germline V gene, CDR1 is MNHEY and CDR2 is SVGAGI. The CDR3 consists of 15 residues.

This sequence joins TRBV29-1 and TRBJ1-5, with D possibly TRBD1 on 6 matching bases. Trimming left V 6 bases short and J 5 bases short, with 14 bases between. Germline CDR1 reads SQVTM; CDR2 reads ANQGSEA. CDR3 length equals 13 residues. The CDR3 spells CSVTGQSDQPQHF. The CDR3 nucleotides are TGCAGCGTCACCGGACAGTCCGATCAGCCCCAGCATTTT.